Sequencing of this TCR beta chain was carried out in a study of T cell changes during pregnancy in multiple sclerosis. Clones were read by immunoSEQ multiplex PCR, and TCRdb kept only the in-frame ones, dropping some. This table holds about 87,000 clones, over 85% found once. CDR1 is MNHEY and CDR2 is SMNVEV in the germline V gene (reference sequence). V was pared by 4 bases and J by 0 bases, with 16 bases between. The CDR3 loop spans 17 amino acids. This material consisted of peripheral blood, taken in the third trimester of pregnancy. The source is a female donor in good health, enrolled as a control in a pregnancy study. The chain links TRBV27 to TRBJ2-1, with no clear D. The CDR3 is CASSSAVGQFSYNEQFF. In nucleotides, the CDR3 is TGTGCCAGCAGTTCAGCCGTGGGCCAGTTCTCCTACAATGAGCAGTTCTTC.